Listed below are T cell receptor beta chains from one sample, sequenced in a study of cytotoxic CD8 clonotypes in ibrutinib-treated CLL. Measured with immunoSEQ multiplex PCR; TCRdb has only the in-frame clones, and not every one. The sample includes 20,000 to 25,000 clones, roughly 68% of them seen just once. Source: PBMCs, taken after 24 months of ibrutinib treatment. The receptors shown here come from a human donor with chronic lymphocytic leukemia. Each CDR3 is given with its conserved first and last residue. The D gene is left open where the match is weak. Only part of the rows carry a size: once, few, many, or a class if the clone is expanded.

D: NA
J: TRBJ2-7
V: TRBV5-5
size: few
DNA: TGTGCCAGCAGCTCCGCGGGCTACGAGCAGTACTTC
CDR3: CASSSAGYEQYF

D: NA
J: TRBJ2-1
V: TRBV19
size: few
DNA: TGTGCCAGTAGTACGCAGGGGAATTCGAACAATGAGCAGTTCTTC
CDR3: CASSTQGNSNNEQFF

D: NA
J: TRBJ2-3
V: TRBV9
size: NA
DNA: TGTGCCAGCAGCCCACGAGCGGGCAGTAGCACAGATACGCAGTATTTT
CDR3: CASSPRAGSSTDTQYF

D: TRBD1
J: TRBJ2-7
V: TRBV6-1
size: NA
DNA: TGTGCCAGCAGTGAAGCTGGGACAGGGTGGCCCTACGAGCAGTACTTC
CDR3: CASSEAGTGWPYEQYF

D: TRBD1
J: TRBJ1-5
V: TRBV2
size: NA
DNA: TGTGCCAGCAAACGGACAGGGTCTTCACAGCCCCAGCATTTT
CDR3: CASKRTGSSQPQHF

D: TRBD1
J: TRBJ1-2
V: TRBV4-1
size: once
DNA: TGCGCCAGCAGCCAAGATGGGGCCAGGGGGGGCTACACCTTC
CDR3: CASSQDGARGGYTF

D: TRBD2
J: TRBJ2-5
V: TRBV30
size: NA
DNA: TGTGCCTGGAGTGTGGGGGCCACGATGGGCGGGGGGGAGACCCAGTACTTC
CDR3: CAWSVGATMGGGETQYF

D: NA
J: TRBJ2-1
V: TRBV5-6
size: once
DNA: TGTGCCAGCAGCTTGGCTAGCAACAATGAGCAGTTCTTC
CDR3: CASSLASNNEQFF

D: TRBD1
J: TRBJ1-2
V: TRBV2
size: NA
DNA: TGTGCCAGCAGGGGGGACAGGGGGCAGGATGGCTACACCTTC
CDR3: CASRGDRGQDGYTF

D: NA
J: TRBJ2-2
V: TRBV9
size: once
DNA: TGTGCCAGCAGCTCAGGAGGGGTTGGGTACACCGGGGAGCTGTTTTTT
CDR3: CASSSGGVGYTGELFF

D: NA
J: TRBJ2-3
V: TRBV7-9
size: NA
DNA: TGTGCCAGCAGCCACGAGGTGGTAGATACGCAGTATTTT
CDR3: CASSHEVVDTQYF

D: NA
J: TRBJ2-7
V: TRBV7-9
size: NA
DNA: TGTGCCAGCAAGGCCCACGGCCAAGGTCCCTACGAGCAGTACTTC
CDR3: CASKAHGQGPYEQYF

D: NA
J: TRBJ1-6
V: TRBV6-7
size: NA
DNA: TGTGCCAGCAGTTACCCAAACAGGCCGGTAGTACTCCACTTT
CDR3: CASSYPNRPVVLHF

D: TRBD1
J: TRBJ2-5
V: TRBV5-1
size: NA
DNA: TGCGCCAGCAGCGAGACAGGGGGCGTGCAGACCCAGTACTTC
CDR3: CASSETGGVQTQYF

D: NA
J: TRBJ1-5
V: TRBV6-5
size: NA
DNA: TGTGCCAGCAGCCTCACATTCAGCAATCAGCCCCAGCATTTT
CDR3: CASSLTFSNQPQHF